These T cell receptor beta chains were read from a single sample in a study of blood T cells in healthy people across ages. TCRdb called the 5' RACE reads again in MiXCR, with one record for every CDR3 protein. The sample includes fewer than 1 million distinct CDR3 sequences, roughly 44% of them seen just once. Sequenced: blood. Receptor source: a man in his fifties or sixties in good health. The CDR3 runs from the conserved cysteine through the conserved F or W.

>TRBV10-3
CAIREIGGNTIYF
>TRBV20-1
CSARSYGQTLAGDQETQYF
>TRBV12-3/TRBV12-4
CASSRIRDGYTF
>TRBV7-2
CASSLGTGTGYTF
>TRBV6-1
CASSDSPVETQYF
>TRBV7-2
CASSLDGYNEQFF
>TRBV27
CASSSPDRVETQYF
>TRBV13
CASSHRAGSGNTGELFF
>TRBV14
CASSPDRLNYGYTF
>TRBV9
CASSEDRRNEKLFF
>TRBV7-8
CASSTTSTDTQYF